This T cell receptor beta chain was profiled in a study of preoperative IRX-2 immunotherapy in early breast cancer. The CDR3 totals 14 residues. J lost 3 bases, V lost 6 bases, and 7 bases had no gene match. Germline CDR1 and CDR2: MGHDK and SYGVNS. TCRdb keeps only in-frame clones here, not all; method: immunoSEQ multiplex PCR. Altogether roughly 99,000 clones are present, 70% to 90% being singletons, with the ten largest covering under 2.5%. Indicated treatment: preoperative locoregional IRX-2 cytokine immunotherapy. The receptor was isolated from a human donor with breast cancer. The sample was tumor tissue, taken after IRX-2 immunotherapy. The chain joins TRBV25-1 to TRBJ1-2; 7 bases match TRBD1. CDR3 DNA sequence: TGTGCCAGCAGAGACGACAGGGACTACTATGGCTACACCTTC. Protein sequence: CASRDDRDYYGYTF.